This T cell receptor beta chain was retrieved from a study of shared clonotypes between healthy human individuals. The CDR3 spans 18 residues. Per the germline V gene, CDR1 is MDHEN and CDR2 is SYDVKM. The V end lost 5 bases, the J end lost 0 bases, and 22 bases lay between the germline ends. Study-wide results and caveats: Sampling used blood alone; tissue repertoires probably differ. Enrolling few donors narrowed the genetic and exposure-history diversity that was represented. Sequencing depth was a factor that was expected to affect clonotype sharing among donors.

Execution of the assay was at deep level. The method was immunoSEQ multiplex PCR; TCRdb's version includes in-frame clones alone and lacks a portion of them. This sample has roughly 2.6 million clones; just over 90% occur once, and the top ten carry about 0.13%. This clone was observed once. The antigen remains undetermined. The chain recombines TRBV28 with TRBJ1-2; D remains unclear. Sample: naive CD4+ T cells sorted from blood. Subset here: CD45RA+ positively selected. This sequence originates from a man aged 18 to 30 in good health. CDR3 bases: TGTGCCAGCAGTGAGAACCGTTGGGTCACCGACCCTAACTATGGCTACACCTTC. This sequence encodes CASSENRWVTDPNYGYTF.